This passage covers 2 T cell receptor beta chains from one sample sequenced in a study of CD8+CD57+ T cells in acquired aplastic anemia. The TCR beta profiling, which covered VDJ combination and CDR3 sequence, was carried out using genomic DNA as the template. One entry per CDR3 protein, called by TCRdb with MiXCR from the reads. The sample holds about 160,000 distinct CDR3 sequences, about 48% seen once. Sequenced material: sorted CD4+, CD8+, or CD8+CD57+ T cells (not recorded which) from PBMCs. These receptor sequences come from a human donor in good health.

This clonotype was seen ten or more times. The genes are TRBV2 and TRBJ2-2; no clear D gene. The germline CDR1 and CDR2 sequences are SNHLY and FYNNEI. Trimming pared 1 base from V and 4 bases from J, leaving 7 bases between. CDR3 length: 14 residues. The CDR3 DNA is TGTGCCAGCAGTGAAGTTGGCAGCACCGGGGAGCTGTTTTTT. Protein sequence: CASSEVGSTGELFF.

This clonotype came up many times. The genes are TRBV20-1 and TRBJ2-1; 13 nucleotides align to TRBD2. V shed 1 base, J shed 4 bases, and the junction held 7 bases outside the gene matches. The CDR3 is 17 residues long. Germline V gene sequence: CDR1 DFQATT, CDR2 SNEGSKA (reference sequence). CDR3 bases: TGCAGTGCTAGAGTAGTTGGACTAGCGGGAGTTTACAATGAGCAGTTCTTC. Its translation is CSARVVGLAGVYNEQFF.